Each of the 22 T cell receptor beta chains below was sequenced from the same sample in a study of blood T cell repertoires in COVID-19. Sequencing was performed with immunoSEQ multiplex PCR; in TCRdb, only in-frame clones are kept and a portion is missing. The table has fewer than 500,000 clones, around 87% seen once. Sample: PBMCs or T cells enriched from blood (not recorded which). These receptors all come from a young man who had recovered from COVID-19.

V and J are TRBV5-6 and TRBJ1-1, with 9 bases matching TRBD1. This CDR3 region has 14 residues. The germline gives CDR1 SGHDT, CDR2 YYEEEE. J lost 5 bases, V lost 4 bases, and 6 bases had no gene match. The CDR3 spells CASSAQGAWTEAFF. The DNA for the CDR3 is TGTGCCAGCAGCGCACAGGGGGCTTGGACTGAAGCTTTCTTT.

Written as DNA, the CDR3 is TGTGCCAGCAGCTCCCGGACTAGGGGTCTAGATGAAAAACTGTTTTTT. This translates into CASSSRTRGLDEKLFF. The rearrangement links TRBV5-4 to TRBJ1-4; a possible D gene is TRBD1 (5 bases). V was trimmed by 3 bases and J by 6 bases, leaving 18 bases between them. The germline CDR1 and CDR2 sequences are SGHNT and YYREEE (reference sequence). This CDR3 comprises 16 residues.

About this clone: The junction departs from germline at one end; a sequencing error may be responsible. The chain has TRBV3-1 (or the pseudogene TRBV3-2) and TRBJ2-7; possibly TRBD2 for D (5 bases). Germline CDR1 is LGHDT and CDR2 is YNNKEL (reference sequence). There are 13 residues in the CDR3. The CDR3 DNA follows: TGTGCCAGCACCCAAGGGAGCTCCTACGAGCAGTACTTC. Translated: CASTQGSSYEQYF.

The gene calls are TRBV28 and TRBJ1-6; 10 nucleotides line up with TRBD1. Germline values: CDR1 MDHEN, CDR2 SYDVKM. CDR3 length: 15 residues. V dropped 4 bases and J dropped 10; count of bases not matched to a gene: 7. DNA for the CDR3: TGTGCCAGCAGTTCCCGGACAGGGGGAATGTCACCCCTCCACTTT. It is translated as CASSSRTGGMSPLHF.

V is TRBV6-1 and J is TRBJ2-7, with D possibly TRBD2 on 6 matching bases. Trimming cost V 2 bases and J 0 bases, with 11 bases left between them. From germline, CDR1 is MNHNS and CDR2 SASEGT. This CDR3 is built from 15 residues. The CDR3 here is CASSELTGLSYEQYF. The CDR3 DNA is TGTGCCAGCAGTGAACTGACGGGACTCTCCTACGAGCAGTACTTC.

In DNA form, the CDR3 reads TGTGCCACCAGTGCTGGACAGGGAGGAACAGATACGCAGTATTTT. Translated, it gives CATSAGQGGTDTQYF. The V call is TRBV24-1, the J call TRBJ2-3; 8 nucleotides line up with TRBD1. J lost 3 bases, V lost 5 bases, and 6 bases had no gene match. CDR1 and CDR2 (germline): KGHDR, SFDVKD. The CDR3 runs to 15 residues.

The V and J genes are TRBV7-3 and TRBJ2-1; TRBD1 aligns across 8 bases. V lost 5 bases and J lost 3; bases outside the gene matches: 6. The CDR3 is 15 residues long. Germline V gene lookup returns CDR1 SGHTA and CDR2 FQGTGA. The CDR3: CASSRTGTNYNEQFF. The CDR3 DNA reads as TGTGCCAGCAGCCGGACAGGGACCAACTACAATGAGCAGTTCTTC.

The gene calls are TRBV19 and TRBJ1-5; no definite D call. The V end was cut by 7 bases, the J end by 3 bases, with 19 bases between. The germline V gene has CDR1 LNHDA and CDR2 SQIVND (reference sequence). The CDR3 covers 16 residues. The CDR3 protein is CASNLTPRGINQPQHF. CDR3 DNA: TGTGCCAGTAATCTTACCCCACGGGGTATCAATCAGCCCCAGCATTTT.

A remark on this clone: The CDR3 ends on some other residue instead of the conserved phenylalanine or tryptophan, so this is likely a read error. It is unclear where the CDR3 begins or ends on the DNA, so no DNA is shown, and the CDR3 is as TCRdb lists it. This chain connects TRBV18 to TRBJ2-7; the DNA was not used to check the table's D call, TRBD2. Germline-derived CDR1 and CDR2 are KGHSH and LQKENI. The CDR3 adds up to 13 amino acids, both ends counted. This CDR3 reads CASSPPGGLAYSL.

The gene calls are TRBV18 and TRBJ2-1; 9 nucleotides match TRBD2. V lost 6 bases to trimming and J lost 0 bases; unmatched junction nucleotides: 6. CDR1 and CDR2 from the germline V gene are KGHSH and LQKENI. The CDR3 extends over 16 amino acids. The DNA of the CDR3 is TGTGCCAGCTCGCTGACTAGCGGCAGCTCCTACAATGAGCAGTTCTTC. It translates to CASSLTSGSSYNEQFF. Full variable domain (outside the CDR3, taken from reference TRBV18 and TRBJ2-1): NAGVMQNPRHLVRRRGQEARLRCSPMKGHSHVYWYRQLPEEGLKFMVYLQKENIIDESGMPKERFSAEFPKEGPSILRIQQVVRGDSAAYFCASSLTSGSSYNEQFFGPGTRLTVL.

V gene TRBV27 combines with J gene TRBJ1-1; 7 nucleotides line up with TRBD1. This CDR3 is built from 16 residues. J gave up 4 bases and V 6 bases, and 14 bases lay outside the gene matches. Germline V CDR1 and CDR2: MNHEY, SMNVEV (reference sequence). The CDR3 DNA reads TGTGCCAGCAGGCCCCGGGACAGCCAGGCCCGCACTGAAGCTTTCTTT. Amino acids: CASRPRDSQARTEAFF.

This chain links TRBV7-8 with TRBJ1-1; 9 nucleotides line up with TRBD1. After removal of 1 base from V and 1 base from J, the junction contained 1 base not matched to a gene. From germline, CDR1 is SGHVS and CDR2 FQNEAQ. This CDR3 contains 15 residues. CDR3 coding DNA: TGTGCCAGCAGCTTAGAGGGACAGGGGAACACTGAAGCTTTCTTT. Protein: CASSLEGQGNTEAFF.

The V call is TRBV28, the J call TRBJ2-3, with TRBD2 matching 9 bases. After removal of 6 bases from V and 3 bases from J, the junction contained 7 bases not matched to a gene. Germline V lookup: CDR1 MDHEN, CDR2 SYDVKM. CDR3 length: 15 residues. CDR3 amino acids: CASSPIAGVTDTQYF. The DNA for the CDR3 is TGTGCCAGCAGCCCAATAGCGGGAGTGACAGATACGCAGTATTTT.

This clone came up many times. Here the CDR3 reads CASSHPSGNEQFF. CDR3 DNA sequence: TGTGCCAGCAGCCACCCGTCCGGGAATGAGCAGTTCTTC. This chain joins TRBV7-9 and TRBJ2-1; D is unclear. Trimming removed 5 bases at V and 7 bases at J, with 12 bases between. This CDR3 has 13 amino acids. Germline loops: CDR1 SEHNR, CDR2 FQNEAQ (reference sequence).

This clone is a singleton in its sample. The chain recombines TRBV25-1 with TRBJ1-3; weak D call: TRBD1 (5 bases). With 6 bases removed from V and 5 bases from J, the gap between germline ends came to 14 bases. The CDR3 is 14 residues long. CDR1 is MGHDK and CDR2 is SYGVNS in the germline V gene. The CDR3 here is CASRAAGSRNTIYF. In DNA, the CDR3 is TGTGCCAGCAGGGCGGCAGGGTCTCGAAACACCATATATTTT.

The chain uses TRBV12-3 or TRBV12-4 and TRBJ2-5; D remains unclear. V was cut by 3 bases and J by 3 bases, with 8 bases left in between. The CDR3 spans 13 residues. Here the CDR3 DNA reads TGTGCCAGCAGTTTTTTGGCCAAAGAGACCCAGTACTTC. Translated, it gives CASSFLAKETQYF.

This clone came up once. CDR3 sequence reads: CASSLAQGRPGELFF. DNA of the CDR3: TGTGCCAGCAGCTTAGCCCAGGGGCGCCCCGGGGAGCTGTTTTTT. V and J are TRBV7-9 and TRBJ2-2; TRBD1 is a possible D gene (6 bases). This CDR3 comprises 15 residues. The germline gives CDR1 SEHNR, CDR2 FQNEAQ (reference sequence). The ends were cut back, 0 bases at V and 6 bases at J, with 11 bases in the middle.

This chain links TRBV5-1 with TRBJ2-7; D is unresolved. The germline V gene encodes CDR1 SGHRS and CDR2 YFSETQ. This CDR3 contains 12 residues. The V end lost 3 bases, the J end lost 6 bases, and 10 bases lay between the germline ends. This chain's CDR3 is CASSSSQAEQYF. The CDR3 nucleotides read TGCGCCAGCAGCTCATCTCAGGCCGAGCAGTACTTC.

The chain employs TRBV28 and TRBJ2-1, with 7 bases matching TRBD1. Germline V lookup: CDR1 MDHEN, CDR2 SYDVKM. This CDR3 contains 14 residues. After removal of 6 bases from V and 2 bases from J, the junction contained 4 bases not matched to a gene. CDR3 coding DNA: TGTGCCAGCAGGACAGGGATCCCCTACAATGAGCAGTTCTTC. This gives the protein CASRTGIPYNEQFF.

The gene calls are TRBV6-5 and TRBJ2-7; 7 positions match TRBD1. Germline V gene sequence: CDR1 MNHEY, CDR2 SVGAGI. The junction had 6 bases not matched to a gene; V was cut back by 4 bases and J by 3 bases. The CDR3 runs to 14 residues. The chain's CDR3 is CASSSWGQIYEQYF. As DNA, the CDR3 is TGTGCCAGCAGTTCCTGGGGACAGATCTACGAGCAGTACTTC.

The V gene is TRBV30, the J gene TRBJ2-7; tentatively, D is TRBD2 (6 bases). Germline V gives CDR1 GTSNPN, CDR2 SVGIG (reference sequence). The germline V and J ends were trimmed by 5 bases and 4 bases, with 12 bases remaining between them. The CDR3 runs 12 residues. CDR3 bases: TGTGCCTGGGCTATTCGGGGGTACGAGCAGTACTTC. This encodes CAWAIRGYEQYF.

V gene TRBV18 combines with J gene TRBJ2-7; weak D call: TRBD1 (5 bases). CDR1 and CDR2 (germline): KGHSH, LQKENI. The V end lost 1 base, the J end lost 3 bases, and 13 bases lay between the germline ends. This CDR3 comprises 15 residues. CDR3 nucleotide sequence: TGTGCCAGCTCACCACGTGAGACAGCGATCTACGAGCAGTACTTC. This translates into CASSPRETAIYEQYF.